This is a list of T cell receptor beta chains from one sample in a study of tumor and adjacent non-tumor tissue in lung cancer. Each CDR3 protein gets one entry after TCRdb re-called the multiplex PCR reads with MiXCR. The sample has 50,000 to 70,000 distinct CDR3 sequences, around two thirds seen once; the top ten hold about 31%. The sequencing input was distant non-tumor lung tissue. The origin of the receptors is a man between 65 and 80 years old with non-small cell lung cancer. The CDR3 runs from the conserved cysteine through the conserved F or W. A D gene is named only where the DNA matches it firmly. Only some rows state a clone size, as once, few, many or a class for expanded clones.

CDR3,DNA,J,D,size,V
CASSGRSGPTGELFF,TGTGCCAGCAGTGGACGGTCAGGGCCCACCGGGGAGCTGTTTTTT,TRBJ2-2,-,-,TRBV6-1
CASSLGQSYGNTIYF,TGTGCCAGCAGCTTGGGACAGAGCTATGGAAACACCATATATTTT,TRBJ1-3,-,-,TRBV5-5
CAYRRLAGGPEGTQYF,TGTGCCTACAGAAGACTAGCGGGAGGGCCGGAGGGGACCCAGTACTTC,TRBJ2-5,TRBD2,-,TRBV30
CASSQDGSRNYGYIF,TGTGCCAGCAGCCAAGATGGAAGCAGGAACTATGGCTACATCTTC,TRBJ1-2,-,-,TRBV4-2
CASKRTGDAGNTIYF,TGTGCCAGCAAACGTACAGGGGACGCTGGAAACACCATATATTTT,TRBJ1-3,TRBD1,-,TRBV4-1
CAIWGEASTDTQYF,TGTGCCATCTGGGGGGAAGCCAGCACAGATACGCAGTATTTT,TRBJ2-3,-,-,TRBV24-1
CASSLDSLTGELFF,TGTGCCAGCAGCTTAGACTCCCTGACCGGGGAGCTGTTTTTT,TRBJ2-2,-,-,TRBV11-3
CSARDPTGKGPNTEAFF,TGCAGTGCTAGAGATCCTACGGGGAAGGGGCCGAACACTGAAGCTTTCTTT,TRBJ1-1,-,-,TRBV20-1
CSARGTGGIGELFF,TGCAGTGCTAGAGGGACAGGGGGCATCGGGGAGCTGTTTTTT,TRBJ2-2,TRBD1,-,TRBV20-1
CSARERDWTDTQYF,TGCAGTGCTAGAGAGCGGGATTGGACAGATACGCAGTATTTT,TRBJ2-3,-,-,TRBV20-1
CSVGRERMETQYF,TGCAGTGTGGGCCGGGAGCGAATGGAGACCCAGTACTTC,TRBJ2-5,-,-,TRBV29-1
CASGSNGEANYGYTF,TGTGCCAGCGGCTCGAACGGCGAAGCTAACTATGGCTACACCTTC,TRBJ1-2,-,few,TRBV28
CASSYSGHQPEETQYF,TGTGCCAGCAGTTACTCGGGACACCAACCTGAGGAGACCCAGTACTTC,TRBJ2-5,-,many,TRBV6-5
CPSSLDTLGGVQETQYF,TGTCCCAGCAGCTTAGATACCCTGGGGGGGGTTCAAGAGACCCAGTACTTC,TRBJ2-5,TRBD2,-,TRBV11-2
CASGRQGQGEQFF,TGTGCCAGCGGCCGACAGGGGCAGGGTGAGCAGTTCTTC,TRBJ2-1,TRBD1,many,TRBV6-2/TRBV6-3
CANSLRQANRPQHF,TGTGCCAACAGTTTAAGACAGGCGAATCGGCCCCAGCATTTT,TRBJ1-5,-,-,TRBV6-5
CSALDRGGPSYNEQFF,TGCAGTGCTCTAGACCGGGGCGGGCCCTCCTACAATGAGCAGTTCTTC,TRBJ2-1,-,few,TRBV20-1
CASSSFMVVRFYNEQFF,TGTGCCAGCAGTTCCTTTATGGTAGTGAGGTTTTACAATGAGCAGTTCTTC,TRBJ2-1,-,-,TRBV6-5
CAITGGDEQYF,TGTGCCATTACAGGGGGCGACGAGCAGTACTTC,TRBJ2-7,TRBD1,few,TRBV10-3
CASSYGEEQCF,TGTGCCAGTAGTTACGGGGAGGAGCAGTGCTTC,TRBJ2-7,-,-,TRBV6-5
CASSSWTSGSYEQYF,TGTGCCAGCAGTTCGTGGACTAGCGGCTCCTACGAGCAGTACTTC,TRBJ2-7,TRBD2,-,TRBV27
CASGDSGGELFF,TGTGCTAGTGGTGACTCGGGCGGGGAGCTGTTTTTT,TRBJ2-2,-,many,TRBV12-5
CASSLKRGGSFYNEQFF,TGTGCCAGCAGCTTAAAAAGGGGGGGATCCTTCTACAATGAGCAGTTCTTC,TRBJ2-1,-,few,TRBV7-3
CAGSPLILRGKLFF,TGTGCCGGCAGTCCCCTGATACTTAGGGGGAAGCTGTTTTTT,TRBJ2-2,-,-,TRBV12-3/TRBV12-4
CANSLAGSANSPLHF,TGCGCCAACAGCCTAGCCGGGTCAGCGAATTCACCCCTCCACTTT,TRBJ1-6,-,once,TRBV4-1
CASFHKGQTNSGNTIYF,TGTGCCTCATTCCACAAGGGACAGACCAACTCTGGAAACACCATATATTTT,TRBJ1-3,TRBD1,-,TRBV30
CSEALWQGANERFF,TGCAGCGAAGCTCTTTGGCAGGGTGCTAATGAGCGGTTCTTC,TRBJ2-1,-,many,TRBV29-1
CASNGYGANPNEQFF,TGTGCCAGCAATGGGTATGGCGCAAACCCCAATGAGCAGTTCTTC,TRBJ2-1,-,-,TRBV28
CSAAAGLGTDTQYF,TGCAGTGCTGCTGCAGGGCTCGGCACAGATACGCAGTATTTT,TRBJ2-3,-,few,TRBV20-1
CASSSRASSSEANVLTF,TGTGCCAGCAGCTCCCGGGCGAGTAGCTCTGAGGCCAACGTCCTGACTTTC,TRBJ2-6,-,-,TRBV11-2
CASSPCGGVNTGELFF,TGTGCCAGCAGCCCATGCGGCGGGGTGAACACCGGGGAACTGTTTTTT,TRBJ2-2,-,once,TRBV11-2
CTSSHNRGDSYEQYF,TGCACCAGCAGCCATAACAGGGGGGATTCCTACGAGCAGTACTTC,TRBJ2-7,TRBD1,-,TRBV5-1
CASSADRVSNQPQHF,TGTGCCAGCAGCGCTGACAGGGTGAGCAATCAGCCCCAGCATTTT,TRBJ1-5,TRBD1,few,TRBV6-2/TRBV6-3
CSVEGRDGATQYF,TGCAGCGTCGAGGGGAGGGATGGGGCTACGCAGTATTTT,TRBJ2-3,TRBD2,many,TRBV29-1
CVSGYGDNQPQHF,TGTGTCAGTGGATACGGAGATAATCAGCCCCAGCATTTT,TRBJ1-5,-,-,TRBV6-5
CASSLVQAVSSTDTQYF,TGTGCCAGCAGCTTAGTGCAGGCGGTTTCTTCCACAGATACGCAGTATTTT,TRBJ2-3,-,medium-sized,TRBV11-2
CASGLEKSGRSYNEHFF,TGTGCTAGTGGTTTGGAAAAGAGCGGGAGGTCCTACAATGAGCACTTCTTC,TRBJ2-1,TRBD2,-,TRBV12-5
CANSDRDEQYF,TGTGCCAACAGTGATAGGGACGAGCAGTACTTC,TRBJ2-7,-,-,TRBV27
CSARDRGTANSPLHF,TGCAGTGCTAGAGATCGTGGGACAGCAAATTCACCCCTCCACTTT,TRBJ1-6,TRBD1,many,TRBV20-1
CASSLGARQMKTEAFF,TGTGCCAGCAGCTTGGGGGCAAGACAGATGAAAACTGAAGCTTTCTTT,TRBJ1-1,-,-,TRBV5-5
CAGSVRDRGYSNTGELFF,TGTGCCGGCAGTGTCCGGGACAGGGGATATTCGAACACCGGGGAGCTGTTTTTT,TRBJ2-2,TRBD1,few,TRBV6-1
CASSLYEQNYGYTF,TGTGCCAGCAGCTTATATGAACAAAACTATGGCTACACCTTC,TRBJ1-2,-,-,TRBV11-1
CASGQEEGLYEQYF,TGCGCGAGCGGCCAAGAAGAGGGGCTCTACGAGCAGTACTTC,TRBJ2-7,-,-,TRBV4-1